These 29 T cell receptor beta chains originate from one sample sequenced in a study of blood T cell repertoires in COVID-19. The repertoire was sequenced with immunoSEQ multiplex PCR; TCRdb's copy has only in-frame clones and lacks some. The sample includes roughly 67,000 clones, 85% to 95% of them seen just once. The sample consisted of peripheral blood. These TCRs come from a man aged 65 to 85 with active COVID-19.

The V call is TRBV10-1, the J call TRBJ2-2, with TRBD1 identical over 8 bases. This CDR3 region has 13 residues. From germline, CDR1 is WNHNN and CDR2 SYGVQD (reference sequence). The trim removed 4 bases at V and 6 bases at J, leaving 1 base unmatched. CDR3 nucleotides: TGCGCCAGCAGTGGGACAGGGCCCGGGGAGCTGTTTTTT. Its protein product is CASSGTGPGELFF.

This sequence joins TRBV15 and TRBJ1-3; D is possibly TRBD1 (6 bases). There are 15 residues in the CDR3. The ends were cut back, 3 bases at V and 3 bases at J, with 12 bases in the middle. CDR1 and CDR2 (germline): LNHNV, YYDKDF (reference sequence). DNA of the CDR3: TGTGCCACCAGCAGGAACAGGGTGGGTGGAAACACCATATATTTT. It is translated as CATSRNRVGGNTIYF.

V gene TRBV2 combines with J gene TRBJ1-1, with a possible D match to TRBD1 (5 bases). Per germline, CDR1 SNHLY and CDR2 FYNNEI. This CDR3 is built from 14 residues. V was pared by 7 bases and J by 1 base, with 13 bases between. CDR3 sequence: CASIDGQGNTEAFF. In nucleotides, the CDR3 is TGTGCCAGCATTGACGGGCAGGGGAACACTGAAGCTTTCTTT.

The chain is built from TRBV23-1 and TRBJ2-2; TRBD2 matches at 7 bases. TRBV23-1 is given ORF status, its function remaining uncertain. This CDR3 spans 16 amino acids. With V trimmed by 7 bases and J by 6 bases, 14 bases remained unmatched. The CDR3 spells CASTPSGVNGPGELFF. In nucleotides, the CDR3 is TGCGCCAGCACCCCAAGCGGGGTGAACGGACCCGGGGAGCTGTTTTTT.

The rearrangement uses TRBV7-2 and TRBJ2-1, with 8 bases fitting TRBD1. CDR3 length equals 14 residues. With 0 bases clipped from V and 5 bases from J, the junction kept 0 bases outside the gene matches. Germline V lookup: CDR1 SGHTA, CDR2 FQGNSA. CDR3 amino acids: CASSLARGHNEQFF. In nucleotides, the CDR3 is TGTGCCAGCAGCTTAGCCAGGGGGCACAATGAGCAGTTCTTC.

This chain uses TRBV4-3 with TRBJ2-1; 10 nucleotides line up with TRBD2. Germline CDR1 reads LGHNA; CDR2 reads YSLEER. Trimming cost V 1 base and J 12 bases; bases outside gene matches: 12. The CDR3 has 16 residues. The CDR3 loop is CASSQVASGGAARQFF. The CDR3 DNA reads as TGCGCCAGCAGCCAAGTGGCTAGCGGGGGTGCGGCTCGGCAGTTCTTC.

The CDR3, as DNA: TGTGCCAGCAGCGTAGTTGAGGTTGGCACCGGGGAGCTGTTTTTT. This codes for CASSVVEVGTGELFF. V and J are TRBV9 and TRBJ2-2; D call uncertain. Germline-derived CDR1 and CDR2 are SGDLS and YYNGEE. The CDR3 has 15 amino acids. V was pared by 0 bases and J by 4 bases, with 10 bases between.

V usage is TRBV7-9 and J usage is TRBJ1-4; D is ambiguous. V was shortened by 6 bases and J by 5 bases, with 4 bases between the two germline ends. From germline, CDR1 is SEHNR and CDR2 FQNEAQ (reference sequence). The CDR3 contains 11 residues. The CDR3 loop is CASSTNEKLFF. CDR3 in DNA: TGTGCCAGCAGTACAAATGAAAAACTGTTTTTT.

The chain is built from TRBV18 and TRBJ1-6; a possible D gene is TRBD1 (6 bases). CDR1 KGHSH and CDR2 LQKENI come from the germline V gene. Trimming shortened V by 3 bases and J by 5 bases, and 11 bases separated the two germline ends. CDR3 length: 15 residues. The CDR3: CASSPRTVDNSPLHF. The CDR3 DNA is TGTGCCAGCTCACCCCGGACAGTCGATAATTCACCCCTCCACTTT. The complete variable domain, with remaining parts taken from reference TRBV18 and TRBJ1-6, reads NAGVMQNPRHLVRRRGQEARLRCSPMKGHSHVYWYRQLPEEGLKFMVYLQKENIIDESGMPKERFSAEFPKEGPSILRIQQVVRGDSAAYFCASSPRTVDNSPLHFGNGTRLTVT.

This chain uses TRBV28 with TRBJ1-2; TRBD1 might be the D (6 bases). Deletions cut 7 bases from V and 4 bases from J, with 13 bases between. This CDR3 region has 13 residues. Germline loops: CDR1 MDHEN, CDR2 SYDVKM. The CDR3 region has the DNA TGTGCCAGCACCTCGACAGGAACCTATGGCTACACCTTC. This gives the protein CASTSTGTYGYTF.

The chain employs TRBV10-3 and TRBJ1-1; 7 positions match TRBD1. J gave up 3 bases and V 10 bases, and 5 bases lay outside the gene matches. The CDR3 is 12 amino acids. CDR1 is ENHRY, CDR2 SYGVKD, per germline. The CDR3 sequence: CATRGTDTEAFF. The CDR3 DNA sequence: TGTGCCACCCGAGGGACAGACACTGAAGCTTTCTTT.

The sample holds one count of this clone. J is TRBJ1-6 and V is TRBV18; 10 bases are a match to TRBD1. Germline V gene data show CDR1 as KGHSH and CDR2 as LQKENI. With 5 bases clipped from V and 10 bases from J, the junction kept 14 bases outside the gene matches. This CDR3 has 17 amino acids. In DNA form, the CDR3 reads TGTGCCAGCTCATTGCGACCCTCCGGGACAGGGGAATCACCCCTCCACTTT. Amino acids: CASSLRPSGTGESPLHF.

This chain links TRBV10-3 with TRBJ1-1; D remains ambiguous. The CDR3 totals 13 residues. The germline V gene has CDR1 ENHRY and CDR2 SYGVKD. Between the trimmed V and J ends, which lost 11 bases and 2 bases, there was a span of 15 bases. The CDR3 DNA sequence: TGTGCCGCAAAACGGGGATTAAACACTGAAGCTTTCTTT. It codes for CAAKRGLNTEAFF.

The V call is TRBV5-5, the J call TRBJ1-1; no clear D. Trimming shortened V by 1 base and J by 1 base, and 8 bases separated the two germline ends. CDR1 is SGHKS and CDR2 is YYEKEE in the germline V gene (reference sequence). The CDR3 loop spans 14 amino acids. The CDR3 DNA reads TGTGCCAGCAGCTTGCTAGGCGGGAACACTGAAGCTTTCTTT. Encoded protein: CASSLLGGNTEAFF.

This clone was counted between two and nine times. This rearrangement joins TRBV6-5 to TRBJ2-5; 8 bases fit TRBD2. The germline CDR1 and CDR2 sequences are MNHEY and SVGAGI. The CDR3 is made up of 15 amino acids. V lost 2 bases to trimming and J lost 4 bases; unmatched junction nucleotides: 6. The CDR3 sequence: CASSYVTSVGETQYF. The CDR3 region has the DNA TGTGCCAGCAGTTACGTGACTAGCGTAGGAGAGACCCAGTACTTC.

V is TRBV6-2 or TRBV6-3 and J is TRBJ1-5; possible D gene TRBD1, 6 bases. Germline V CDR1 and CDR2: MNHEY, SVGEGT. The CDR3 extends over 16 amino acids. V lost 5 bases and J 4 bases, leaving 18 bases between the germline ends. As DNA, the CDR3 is TGTGCCAGCAGTACCCCTCGGACAGATCAGAATCAGCCCCAGCATTTT. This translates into CASSTPRTDQNQPQHF.

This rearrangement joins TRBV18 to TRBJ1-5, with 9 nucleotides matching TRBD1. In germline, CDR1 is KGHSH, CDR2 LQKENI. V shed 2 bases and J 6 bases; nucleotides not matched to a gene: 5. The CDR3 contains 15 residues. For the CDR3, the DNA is TGTGCCAGCTCACCAGGACAGGGGACGATTCAGCCCCAGCATTTT. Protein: CASSPGQGTIQPQHF.

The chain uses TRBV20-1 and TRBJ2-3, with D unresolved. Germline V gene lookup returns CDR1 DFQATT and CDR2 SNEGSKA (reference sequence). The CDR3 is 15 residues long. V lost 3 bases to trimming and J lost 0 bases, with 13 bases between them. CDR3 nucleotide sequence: TGCAGTGCTAGTTTGGTTCTAACTAGCACAGATACGCAGTATTTT. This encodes CSASLVLTSTDTQYF.

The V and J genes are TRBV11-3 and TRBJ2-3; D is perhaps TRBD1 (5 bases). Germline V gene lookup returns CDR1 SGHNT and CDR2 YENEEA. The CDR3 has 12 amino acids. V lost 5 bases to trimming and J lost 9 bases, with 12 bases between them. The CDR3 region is CASSPGPGTQYF. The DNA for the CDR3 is TGTGCCAGCAGCCCGGGCCCAGGGACGCAGTATTTT.

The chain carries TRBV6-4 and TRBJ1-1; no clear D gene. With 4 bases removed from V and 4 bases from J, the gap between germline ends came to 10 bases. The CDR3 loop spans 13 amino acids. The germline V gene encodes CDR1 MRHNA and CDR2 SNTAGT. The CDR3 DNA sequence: TGTGCCAGCAGTGTCGGGCGGGGCACTGAAGCTTTCTTT. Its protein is CASSVGRGTEAFF.

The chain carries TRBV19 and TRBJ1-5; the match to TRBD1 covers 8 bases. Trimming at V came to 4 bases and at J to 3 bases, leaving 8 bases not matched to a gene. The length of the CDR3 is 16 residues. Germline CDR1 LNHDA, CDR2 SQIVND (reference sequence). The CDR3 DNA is TGTGCCAGTAGTAACCTCCAGGGGGCCTCCAATCAGCCCCAGCATTTT. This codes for CASSNLQGASNQPQHF.

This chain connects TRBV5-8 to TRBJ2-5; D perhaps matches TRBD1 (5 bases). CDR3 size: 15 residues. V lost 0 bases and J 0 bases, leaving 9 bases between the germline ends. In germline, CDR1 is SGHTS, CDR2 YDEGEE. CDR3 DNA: TGTGCCAGCAGCTTGGGGACAAAGTACCAAGAGACCCAGTACTTC. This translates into CASSLGTKYQETQYF.

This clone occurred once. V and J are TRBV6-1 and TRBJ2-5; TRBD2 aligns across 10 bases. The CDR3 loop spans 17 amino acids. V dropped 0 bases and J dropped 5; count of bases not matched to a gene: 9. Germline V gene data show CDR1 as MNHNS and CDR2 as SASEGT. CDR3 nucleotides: TGTGCCAGCAGTGAAGCTACTAGCGGGGTTTTCGGGGAGACCCAGTACTTC. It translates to CASSEATSGVFGETQYF.

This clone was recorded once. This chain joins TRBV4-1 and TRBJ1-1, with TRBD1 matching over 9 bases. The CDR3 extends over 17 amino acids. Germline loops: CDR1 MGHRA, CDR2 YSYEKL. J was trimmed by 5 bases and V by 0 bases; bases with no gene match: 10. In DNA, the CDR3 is TGCGCCAGCAGCCAAGAGGCCACAGGGGGCCGGTGGACTGAAGCTTTCTTT. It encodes CASSQEATGGRWTEAFF.

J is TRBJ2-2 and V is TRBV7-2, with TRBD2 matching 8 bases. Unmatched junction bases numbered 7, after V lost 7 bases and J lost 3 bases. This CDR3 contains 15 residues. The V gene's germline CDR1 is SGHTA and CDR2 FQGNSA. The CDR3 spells CASNGGAGDTGELFF. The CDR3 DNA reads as TGTGCCAGCAACGGGGGGGCCGGTGACACCGGGGAGCTGTTTTTT.

CDR3 in DNA: TGTGCCAGCAGGGGAGACAGGGGGACTGAAGCTTTCTTT. Translation gives CASRGDRGTEAFF. The chain couples TRBV6-5 to TRBJ1-1; 9 bases agree with TRBD1. Germline CDR1 is MNHEY and CDR2 is SVGAGI. Unmatched junction bases numbered 4, after V lost 6 bases and J lost 5 bases. This CDR3 is built from 13 residues.

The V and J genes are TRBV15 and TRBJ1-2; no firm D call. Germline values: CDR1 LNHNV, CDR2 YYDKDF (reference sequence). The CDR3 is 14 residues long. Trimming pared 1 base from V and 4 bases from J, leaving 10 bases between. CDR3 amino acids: CATSRVGGGYGYTF. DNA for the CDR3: TGTGCCACCAGCAGAGTGGGCGGAGGCTATGGCTACACCTTC. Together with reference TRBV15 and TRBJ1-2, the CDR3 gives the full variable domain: DAMVIQNPRYQVTQFGKPVTLSCSQTLNHNVMYWYQQKSSQAPKLLFHYYDKDFNNEADTPDNFQSRRPNTSFCFLDIRSPGLGDTAMYLCATSRVGGGYGYTFGSGTRLTVV.

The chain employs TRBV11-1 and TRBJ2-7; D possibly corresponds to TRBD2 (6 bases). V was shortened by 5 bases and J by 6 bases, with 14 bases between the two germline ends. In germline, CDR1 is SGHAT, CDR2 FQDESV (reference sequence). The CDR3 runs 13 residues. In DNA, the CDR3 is TGTGCCAGCAGCCACGGGGAGGCTCGCGAGCAGTACTTC. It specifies CASSHGEAREQYF.

The chain's CDR3 is CSASTGQHYEQYV. CDR3 nucleotides: TGCAGTGCTAGTACGGGACAACACTACGAGCAGTACGTC. The chain couples TRBV20-1 to TRBJ2-7, with a weak D call TRBD1 (6 bases). The V gene lost 3 bases and the J gene lost 3 bases, with 12 bases spanning the gap. The CDR3 consists of 13 residues. Germline V lookup: CDR1 DFQATT, CDR2 SNEGSKA (reference sequence).